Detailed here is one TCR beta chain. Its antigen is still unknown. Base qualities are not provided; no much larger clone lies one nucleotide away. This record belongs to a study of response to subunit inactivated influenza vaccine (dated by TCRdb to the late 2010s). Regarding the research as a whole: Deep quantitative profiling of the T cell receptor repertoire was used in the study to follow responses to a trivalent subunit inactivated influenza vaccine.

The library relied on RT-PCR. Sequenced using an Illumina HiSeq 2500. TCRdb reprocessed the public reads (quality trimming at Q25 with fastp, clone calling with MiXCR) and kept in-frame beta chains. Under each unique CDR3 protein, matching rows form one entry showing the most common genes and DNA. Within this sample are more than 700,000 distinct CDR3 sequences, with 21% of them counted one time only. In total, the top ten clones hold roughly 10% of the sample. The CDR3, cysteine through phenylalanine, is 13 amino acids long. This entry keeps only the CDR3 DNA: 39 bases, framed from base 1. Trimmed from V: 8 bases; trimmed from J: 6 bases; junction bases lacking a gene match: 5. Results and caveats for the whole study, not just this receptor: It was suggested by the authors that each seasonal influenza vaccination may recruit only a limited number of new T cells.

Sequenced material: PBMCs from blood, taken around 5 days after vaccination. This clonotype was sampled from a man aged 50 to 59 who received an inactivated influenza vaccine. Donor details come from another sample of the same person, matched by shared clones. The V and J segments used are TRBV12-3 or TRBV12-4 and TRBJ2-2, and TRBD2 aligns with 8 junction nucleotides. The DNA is TGTGCCAGCGCGAAGCGGGAGTCCGGGGAGCTGTTTTTT. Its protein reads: CASAKRESGELFF.